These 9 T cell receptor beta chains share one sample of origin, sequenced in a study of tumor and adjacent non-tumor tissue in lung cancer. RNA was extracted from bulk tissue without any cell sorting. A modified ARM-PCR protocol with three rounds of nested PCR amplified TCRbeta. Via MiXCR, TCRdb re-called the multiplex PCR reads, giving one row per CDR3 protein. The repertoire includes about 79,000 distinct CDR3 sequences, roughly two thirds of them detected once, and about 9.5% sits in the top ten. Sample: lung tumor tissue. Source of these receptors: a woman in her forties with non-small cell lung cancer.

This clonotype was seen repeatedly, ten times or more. The CDR3 spells CASSIGSNTEAFF. In nucleotides, the CDR3 is TGTGCCAGCAGCATCGGGAGTAACACTGAAGCTTTCTTT. The rearrangement joins TRBV9 to TRBJ1-1; D is undetermined. The V end was cut by 4 bases, the J end by 2 bases, with 9 bases between. Germline V gives CDR1 SGDLS, CDR2 YYNGEE. The CDR3 totals 13 residues.

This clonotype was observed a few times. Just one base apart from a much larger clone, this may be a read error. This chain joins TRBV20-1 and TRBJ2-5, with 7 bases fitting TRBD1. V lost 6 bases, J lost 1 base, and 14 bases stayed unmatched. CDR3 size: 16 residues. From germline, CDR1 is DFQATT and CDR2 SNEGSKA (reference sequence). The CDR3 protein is CSARGGILLLQETQYF. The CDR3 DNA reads TGCAGTGCCCGAGGGGGCATCCTCCTCCTCCAAGAGACCCAGTACTTC.

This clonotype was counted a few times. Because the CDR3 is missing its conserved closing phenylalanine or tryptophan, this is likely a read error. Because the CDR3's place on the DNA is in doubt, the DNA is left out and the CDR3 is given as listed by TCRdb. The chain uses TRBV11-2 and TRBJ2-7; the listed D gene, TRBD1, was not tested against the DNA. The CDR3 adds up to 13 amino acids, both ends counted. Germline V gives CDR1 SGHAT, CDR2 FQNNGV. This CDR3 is CTSSPTDSYELYS.

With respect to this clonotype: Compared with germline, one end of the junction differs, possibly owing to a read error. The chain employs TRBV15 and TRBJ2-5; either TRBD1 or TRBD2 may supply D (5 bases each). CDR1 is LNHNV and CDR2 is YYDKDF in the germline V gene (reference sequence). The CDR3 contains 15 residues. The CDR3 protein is CATSRDTGGLEAQYF. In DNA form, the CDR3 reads TGTGCCACCAGCAGAGATACAGGCGGGTTAGAGGCCCAGTACTTC.

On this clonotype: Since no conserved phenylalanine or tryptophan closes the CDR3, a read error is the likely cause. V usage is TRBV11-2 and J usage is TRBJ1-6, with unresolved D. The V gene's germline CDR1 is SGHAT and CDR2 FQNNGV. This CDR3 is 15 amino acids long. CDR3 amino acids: CASNSLIGINSPLHL. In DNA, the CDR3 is TGTGCTAGCAACTCCCTTATAGGGATTAATTCACCCCTCCACTTA.

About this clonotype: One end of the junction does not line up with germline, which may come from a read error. The CDR3 sequence is CACSLAGGPYERYF. The CDR3 coding sequence is TGTGCCTGCAGCTTAGCGGGGGGGCCCTACGAGCGGTACTTC. J is TRBJ2-7 and V is TRBV12-3 or TRBV12-4, with TRBD2 matching 11 bases. The CDR3 has 14 amino acids.

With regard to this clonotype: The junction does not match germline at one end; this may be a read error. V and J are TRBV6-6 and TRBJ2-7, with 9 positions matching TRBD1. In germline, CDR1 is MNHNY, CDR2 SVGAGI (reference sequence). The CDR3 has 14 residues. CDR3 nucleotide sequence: TGTGCCAGCAACGCCCGGGACAGGGATCCCGAGCAGTATTTC. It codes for CASNARDRDPEQYF.

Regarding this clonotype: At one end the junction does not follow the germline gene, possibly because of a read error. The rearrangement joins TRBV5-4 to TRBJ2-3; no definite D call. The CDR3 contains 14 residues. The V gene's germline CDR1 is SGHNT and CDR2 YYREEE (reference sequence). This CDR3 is CASSSLYSTDMQYF. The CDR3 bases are TGCGCCAGCAGCTCTTTATATAGCACAGATATGCAGTATTTT.

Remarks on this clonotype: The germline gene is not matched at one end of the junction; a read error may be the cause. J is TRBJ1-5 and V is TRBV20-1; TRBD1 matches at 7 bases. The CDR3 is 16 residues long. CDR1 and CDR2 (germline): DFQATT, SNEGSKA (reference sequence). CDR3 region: CSPRDRVGGSNQPQHF. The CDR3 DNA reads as TGTAGTCCTCGGGACAGAGTTGGGGGTAGCAATCAGCCCCAGCATTTT.